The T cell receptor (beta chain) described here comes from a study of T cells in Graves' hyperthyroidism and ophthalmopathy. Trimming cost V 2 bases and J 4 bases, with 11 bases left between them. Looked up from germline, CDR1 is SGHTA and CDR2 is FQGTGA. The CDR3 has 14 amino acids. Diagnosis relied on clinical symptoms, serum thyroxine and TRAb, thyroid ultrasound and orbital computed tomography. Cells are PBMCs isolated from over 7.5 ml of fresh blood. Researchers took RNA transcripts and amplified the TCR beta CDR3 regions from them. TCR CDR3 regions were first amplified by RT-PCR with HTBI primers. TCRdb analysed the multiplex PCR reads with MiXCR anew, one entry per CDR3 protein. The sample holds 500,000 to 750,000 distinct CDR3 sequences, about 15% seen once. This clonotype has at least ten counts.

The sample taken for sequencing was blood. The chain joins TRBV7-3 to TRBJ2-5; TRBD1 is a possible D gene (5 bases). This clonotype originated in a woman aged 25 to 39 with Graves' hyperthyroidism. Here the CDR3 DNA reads TGTGCCAGCAGCTTATTAGGCCAGGGAGAGACCCAGTACTTC. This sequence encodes CASSLLGQGETQYF.